The T cell receptor (beta chain) under discussion was sequenced for a study of T cell responses to AZD1222 COVID-19 vaccine. Produced via immunoSEQ multiplex PCR; TCRdb's table is partial and in-frame only. The sample holds some 140,000 clones, 86% seen once. CDR3 size: 12 residues. Trimming cost V 2 bases and J 6 bases, with 8 bases left between them. Germline V lookup: CDR1 WSHSY, CDR2 SAAADI. General study points: Baseline testing showed seropositivity in only 5 or 6 AZD1222 recipients. An increase in Spike-specific TCR breadth and depth was observed after two AZD1222 doses. Donors were mostly white British, more females; clonal diversity possibly underestimated. Epitopes outside B.1.351 and B.1.1.7 mutated regions reportedly drew nearly half of spike TCRs.

Worth noting for this clone: The antigen is undetermined.

Specimen: peripheral blood, collected on day 0 of MenACWY control vaccination. This sequence was found in an adult in good health. The chain employs TRBV10-2 and TRBJ2-7; maybe TRBD1 (5 bases). The CDR3 DNA follows: TGCGCCAGCAGTGAGGGTAGGGGCGAGCAGTACGTC. Protein sequence: CASSEGRGEQYV.